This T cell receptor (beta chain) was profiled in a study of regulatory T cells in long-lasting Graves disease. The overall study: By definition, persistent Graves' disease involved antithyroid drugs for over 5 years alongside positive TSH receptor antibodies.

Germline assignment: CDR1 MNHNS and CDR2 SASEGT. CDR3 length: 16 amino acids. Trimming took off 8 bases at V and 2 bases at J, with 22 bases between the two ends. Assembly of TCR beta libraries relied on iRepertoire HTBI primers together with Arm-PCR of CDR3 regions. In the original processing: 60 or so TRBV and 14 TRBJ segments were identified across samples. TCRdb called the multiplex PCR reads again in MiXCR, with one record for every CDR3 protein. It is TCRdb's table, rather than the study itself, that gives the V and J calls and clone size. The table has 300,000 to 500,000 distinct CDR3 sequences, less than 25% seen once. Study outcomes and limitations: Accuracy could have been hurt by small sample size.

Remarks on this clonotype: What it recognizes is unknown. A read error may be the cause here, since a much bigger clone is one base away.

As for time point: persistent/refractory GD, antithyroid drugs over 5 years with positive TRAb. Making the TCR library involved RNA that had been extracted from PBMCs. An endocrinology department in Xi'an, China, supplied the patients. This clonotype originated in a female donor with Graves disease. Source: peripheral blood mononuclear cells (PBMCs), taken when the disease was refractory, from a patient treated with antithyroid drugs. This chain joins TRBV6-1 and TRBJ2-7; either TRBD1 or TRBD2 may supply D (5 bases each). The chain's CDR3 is CASGVWGKDSPYEQYF. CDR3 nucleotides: TGTGCCAGCGGCGTATGGGGGAAAGACAGTCCCTACGAGCAGTACTTC.